The 12 T cell receptor beta chains below were found in one sample sequenced in a study of T-cell reconstitution after alpha-beta-depleted transplantation in children. For TCRbeta, the library was prepared with unique molecular identifiers. A single record per CDR3 protein comes from TCRdb applying MiXCR to the PCR reads. Among under 140,000 distinct CDR3 sequences listed, 10% were seen once. Sample: PBMCs from the stem cell graft donor, taken from the stem cell graft. All receptors come from a human donor who donated a stem cell graft to a child with acute lymphoblastic leukemia.

The sample holds a few counts of this clonotype. The chain couples TRBV4-1 to TRBJ1-5; possible D gene TRBD1, 5 bases. This CDR3 is 18 amino acids long. V was cut by 0 bases and J by 0 bases, with 15 bases left in between. Germline V gives CDR1 MGHRA, CDR2 YSYEKL. CDR3 loop: CASSQDHQGPVSNQPQHF. The CDR3 DNA sequence: TGCGCCAGCAGCCAAGATCATCAGGGACCCGTTAGCAATCAGCCCCAGCATTTT.

This clonotype was found many times. The V call is TRBV20-1, the J call TRBJ2-1; 8 bases match TRBD2. Germline loops: CDR1 DFQATT, CDR2 SNEGSKA (reference sequence). The CDR3 covers 15 residues. The trim removed 7 bases at V and 9 bases at J, leaving 17 bases unmatched. The CDR3 nucleotides are TGCAGTGGCAGTAGCGGGGACCGCTTATTGGGTGAGCAGTTCTTC. Its translation is CSGSSGDRLLGEQFF.

This clonotype was seen repeatedly, ten times or more. V and J are TRBV5-1 and TRBJ2-3; 9 nucleotides line up with TRBD2. The CDR3 covers 13 residues. The V segment lost 8 bases and the J segment 0 bases; nucleotides outside the gene matches: 1. Germline V CDR1 and CDR2: SGHRS, YFSETQ. The CDR3 here is CASAGGSTDTQYF. The CDR3 DNA reads as TGCGCCAGTGCGGGGGGGAGCACAGATACGCAGTATTTT.

This clonotype was seen at least ten times. DNA for the CDR3: TGTGCCAGCGCGTTAGCGGGAGCGGGAGATACGCAGTATTTT. Translated, it gives CASALAGAGDTQYF. This chain links TRBV11-2 with TRBJ2-3, with TRBD2 matching 9 bases. CDR1 is SGHAT and CDR2 is FQNNGV in the germline V gene. This CDR3 has 14 amino acids. The V gene end was trimmed by 8 bases and the J gene end by 5 bases; junction bases not matched to a gene: 8.

This clonotype has at least ten counts. The chain links TRBV6-1 to TRBJ1-2; 8 bases line up with TRBD1. J was trimmed by 1 base and V by 6 bases; bases with no gene match: 7. The CDR3 has 15 amino acids. From germline, CDR1 is MNHNS and CDR2 SASEGT. The DNA of the CDR3 is TGTGCCAGCAGGGCCGGGACAGGCCATAACTATGGCTACACCTTC. Protein sequence: CASRAGTGHNYGYTF.

This clonotype was detected many times. The chain employs TRBV5-1 and TRBJ1-3; no definite D call. The CDR3 totals 16 residues. Trimming took 0 bases from V and 0 from J, leaving 10 bases between them. In germline, CDR1 is SGHRS, CDR2 YFSETQ. In DNA, the CDR3 is TGCGCCAGCAGCTTGGTGCAGTCGAGCTCTGGAAACACCATATATTTT. Translating it yields CASSLVQSSSGNTIYF.

The V call is TRBV20-1, the J call TRBJ2-1; D may be TRBD1 (5 bases). V was trimmed by 7 bases and J by 10 bases, leaving 14 bases between them. CDR3 length: 11 amino acids. The germline V gene has CDR1 DFQATT and CDR2 SNEGSKA (reference sequence). CDR3 coding DNA: TGCAGTGGAGACAGAAAGGGCGAGCAGTTCTTC. This codes for CSGDRKGEQFF.

At least ten counts were recorded for this clonotype. This chain connects TRBV5-1 to TRBJ2-2, with TRBD1 identical over 9 bases. Germline CDR1 reads SGHRS; CDR2 reads YFSETQ. This CDR3 comprises 17 residues. The trim removed 4 bases at V and 5 bases at J, leaving 12 bases unmatched. The CDR3 sequence: CASSRGQGGRRTGELFF. The CDR3 DNA follows: TGCGCCAGCAGCCGGGGACAGGGTGGAAGACGAACCGGGGAGCTGTTTTTT.

This clonotype occurred many times. The chain carries TRBV5-5 and TRBJ2-3, with 10 bases aligning to TRBD2. Looked up from germline, CDR1 is SGHKS and CDR2 is YYEKEE (reference sequence). V lost 0 bases and J lost 4; bases outside the gene matches: 5. CDR3 length: 16 amino acids. The CDR3, as DNA: TGTGCCAGCAGCTTGGGACTAGCGGGTGGAGCAGATACGCAGTATTTT. Translating gives CASSLGLAGGADTQYF.

The chain links TRBV20-1 to TRBJ1-3; D uncertain. V was shortened by 0 bases and J by 0 bases, with 9 bases between the two germline ends. The germline V gene encodes CDR1 DFQATT and CDR2 SNEGSKA (reference sequence). This CDR3 contains 15 residues. The CDR3: CSARDLVSSGNTIYF. In DNA, the CDR3 is TGCAGTGCTAGAGATCTAGTGAGCTCTGGAAACACCATATATTTT.

This clonotype has at least ten counts. This sequence joins TRBV7-9 and TRBJ2-1; weak D call: TRBD2 (6 bases). This CDR3 spans 15 amino acids. Trimming pared 6 bases from V and 0 bases from J, leaving 12 bases between. Germline CDR1 and CDR2: SEHNR and FQNEAQ (reference sequence). CDR3 sequence: CASSWGVRSYNEQFF. The CDR3 bases are TGTGCCAGCAGTTGGGGGGTCCGCTCCTACAATGAGCAGTTCTTC.

This clonotype was counted ten times or more. The chain employs TRBV7-2 and TRBJ2-7, with 7 bases matching TRBD1. Germline V gives CDR1 SGHTA, CDR2 FQGNSA. The ends lost 5 bases at V and 0 bases at J; junction bases unmatched: 4. The CDR3 sequence is 14 residues long. In DNA form, the CDR3 reads TGTGCCAGCAGCATGACAGGGAACTCCTACGAGCAGTACTTC. This sequence encodes CASSMTGNSYEQYF.